This TCR beta chain is from a study of tumor and adjacent non-tumor tissue in lung cancer. Study overall: Patients comprised roughly 12 adenocarcinoma, a couple of squamous cell carcinoma and 1 small cell lung cancer.

This clonotype has a count of ten or more. No antigen is known for it. Study-wide results and limits: Normal lung showed higher cumulative top 100 clone frequency than tumor.

A modified ARM-PCR protocol with three rounds of nested PCR amplified TCRbeta. TCRdb itself ran the multiplex PCR reads through MiXCR, one entry per CDR3 protein. In the table there are about 120,000 distinct CDR3 sequences, under 90% of which are singletons. RNA was extracted from bulk tissue without any cell sorting. Newly diagnosed lung cancer patients had thoracic surgery in China, August–late 2014, without prior chemotherapy. Germline-derived CDR1 and CDR2 are SGHVS and FQNEAQ. The length of the CDR3 is 15 residues. The V segment lost 5 bases and the J segment 2 bases; nucleotides outside the gene matches: 9.

The V call is TRBV7-8, the J call TRBJ2-7; 7 bases agree with TRBD2. The TCR comes from an older man with non-small cell lung cancer. Source material: lung tumor tissue. The CDR3 nucleotides are TGTGCCAGCAGCCGTGGACGGGAGGTAGCCTACGAGCAGTACTTC. Protein sequence: CASSRGREVAYEQYF.